This T cell receptor (beta chain) was found in a study of blood T cell repertoires in COVID-19. Study background: Sites across the United States, Italy and Spain contributed samples from acute and convalescent COVID-19. T cells, B-cell-depleted T cells, or PBMCs supplied cDNA or gDNA.

Trimming removed 5 bases at V and 4 bases at J, with 14 bases between. CDR1 and CDR2 from the germline V gene are SGHTA and FQGTGA. CDR3 length equals 14 residues. Under the authors' procedure: Reference gene primer amplification in the assay estimated nucleated cell counts. The method was immunoSEQ multiplex PCR; TCRdb's version includes in-frame clones alone and lacks a portion of them. V and J calls and clone size follow that table, whereas D and trimming were derived from the DNA. The repertoire holds roughly 130,000 clones, with 70% to 90% as singletons. The chain uses TRBV7-3 and TRBJ2-5; D is possibly TRBD2 (5 bases). The sequencing input was peripheral blood. This clonotype originated in a woman aged 55-69 years with acute or convalescent COVID-19. In DNA, the CDR3 is TGTGCCAGCAGCGTGACGGGAACCCTAGAGACCCAGTACTTC. Its translation: CASSVTGTLETQYF.